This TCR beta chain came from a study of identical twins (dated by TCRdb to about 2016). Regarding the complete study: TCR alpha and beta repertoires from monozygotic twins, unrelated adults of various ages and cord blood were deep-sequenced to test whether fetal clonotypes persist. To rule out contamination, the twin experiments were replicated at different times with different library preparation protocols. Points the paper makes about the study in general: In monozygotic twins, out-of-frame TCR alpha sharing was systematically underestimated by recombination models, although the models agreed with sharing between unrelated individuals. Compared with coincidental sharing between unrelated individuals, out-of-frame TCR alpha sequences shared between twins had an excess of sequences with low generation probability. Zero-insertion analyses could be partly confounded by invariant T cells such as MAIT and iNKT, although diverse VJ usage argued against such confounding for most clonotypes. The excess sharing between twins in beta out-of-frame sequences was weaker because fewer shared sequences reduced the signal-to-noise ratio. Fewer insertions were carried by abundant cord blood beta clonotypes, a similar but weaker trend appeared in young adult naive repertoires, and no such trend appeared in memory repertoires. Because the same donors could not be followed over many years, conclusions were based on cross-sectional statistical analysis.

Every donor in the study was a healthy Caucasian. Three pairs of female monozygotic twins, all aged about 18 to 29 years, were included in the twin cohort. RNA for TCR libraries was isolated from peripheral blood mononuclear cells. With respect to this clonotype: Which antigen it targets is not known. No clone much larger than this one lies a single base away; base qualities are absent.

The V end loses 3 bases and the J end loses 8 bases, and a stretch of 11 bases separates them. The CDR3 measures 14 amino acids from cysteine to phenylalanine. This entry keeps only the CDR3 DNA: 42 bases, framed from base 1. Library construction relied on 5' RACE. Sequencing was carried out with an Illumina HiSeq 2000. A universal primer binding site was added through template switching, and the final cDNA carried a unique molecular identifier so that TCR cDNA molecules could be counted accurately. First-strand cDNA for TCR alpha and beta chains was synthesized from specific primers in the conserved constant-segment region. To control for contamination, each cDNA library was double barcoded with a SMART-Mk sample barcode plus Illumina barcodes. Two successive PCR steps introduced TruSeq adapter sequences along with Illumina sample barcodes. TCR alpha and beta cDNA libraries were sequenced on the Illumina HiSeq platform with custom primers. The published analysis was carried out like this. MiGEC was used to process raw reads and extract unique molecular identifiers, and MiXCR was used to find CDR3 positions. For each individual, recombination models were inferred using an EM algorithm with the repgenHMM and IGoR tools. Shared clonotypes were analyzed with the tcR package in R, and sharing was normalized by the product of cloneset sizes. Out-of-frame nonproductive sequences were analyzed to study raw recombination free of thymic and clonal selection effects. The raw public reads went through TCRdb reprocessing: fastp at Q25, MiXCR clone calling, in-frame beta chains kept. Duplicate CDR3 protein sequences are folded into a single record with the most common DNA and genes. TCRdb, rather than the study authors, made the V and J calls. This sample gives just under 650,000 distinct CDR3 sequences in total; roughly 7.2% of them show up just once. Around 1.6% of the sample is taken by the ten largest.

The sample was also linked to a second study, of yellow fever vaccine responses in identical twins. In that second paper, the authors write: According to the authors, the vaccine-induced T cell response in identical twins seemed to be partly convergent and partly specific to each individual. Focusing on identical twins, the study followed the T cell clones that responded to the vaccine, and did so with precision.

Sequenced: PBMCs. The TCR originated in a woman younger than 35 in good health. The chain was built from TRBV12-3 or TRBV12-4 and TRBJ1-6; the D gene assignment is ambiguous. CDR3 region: CASSFSTRDSPLHF. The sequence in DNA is TGTGCCAGCAGTTTTTCCACCCGGGATTCACCCCTCCACTTT.